This TCR beta chain was retrieved from a study of T cells in Graves' hyperthyroidism and ophthalmopathy. About the study: Peripheral blood sampling occurred at initial diagnosis, before any treatment. Study-level points and caveats: Most thyroid clonotypes that were expanded above 0.001 also turned up in blood.

This clonotype came up many times. Its target is not known. Researchers took RNA transcripts and amplified the TCR beta CDR3 regions from them. In the first-round RT-PCR of the TCR CDR3, the HTBI primer set was used. Via MiXCR, TCRdb re-called the multiplex PCR reads, giving one row per CDR3 protein. Among about 180,000 distinct CDR3 sequences listed, 15% to 20% were seen once. A lack of ophthalmopathy progression within 18 months defined stable Graves' hyperthyroidism. PBMCs were obtained from roughly 10 ml fresh peripheral blood. Germline CDR1 reads MNHNS; CDR2 reads SASEGT. The CDR3 is 14 residues long. Trimming took 5 bases from V and 1 from J, leaving 11 bases between them.

The chain employs TRBV6-1 and TRBJ1-1; D uncertain. This receptor was obtained from a woman in her forties or fifties with Graves' hyperthyroidism. Sequencing was carried out using blood. The CDR3: CASSTDTRNTEAFF. The CDR3 DNA follows: TGTGCCAGCAGTACCGACACCCGGAACACTGAAGCTTTCTTT.